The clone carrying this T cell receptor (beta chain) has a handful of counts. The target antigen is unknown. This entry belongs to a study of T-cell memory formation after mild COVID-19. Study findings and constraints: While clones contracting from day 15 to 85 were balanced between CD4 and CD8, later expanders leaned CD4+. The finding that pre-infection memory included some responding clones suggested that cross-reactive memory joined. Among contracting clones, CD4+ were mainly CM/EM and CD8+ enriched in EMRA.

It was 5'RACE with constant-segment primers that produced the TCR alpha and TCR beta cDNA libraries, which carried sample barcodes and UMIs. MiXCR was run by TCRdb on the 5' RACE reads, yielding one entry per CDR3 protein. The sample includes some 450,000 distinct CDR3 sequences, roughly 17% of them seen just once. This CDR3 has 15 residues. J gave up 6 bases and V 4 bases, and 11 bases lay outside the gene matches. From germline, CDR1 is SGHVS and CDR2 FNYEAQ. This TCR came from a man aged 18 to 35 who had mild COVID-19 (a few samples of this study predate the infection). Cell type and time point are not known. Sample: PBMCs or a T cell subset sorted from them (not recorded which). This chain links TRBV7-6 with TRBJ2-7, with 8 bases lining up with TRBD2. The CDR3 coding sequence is TGTGCCAGCAGCTCGGGGGGGCGAGCTCGGGGCGAGCAGTACTTC. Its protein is CASSSGGRARGEQYF.